This T cell receptor (beta chain) stems from a study of PD-L1 blockade in urothelial cancer. Study background: Between 0 and 3 prior chemotherapy regimens had been given to patients.

Synthetic analogs of TCR templates were spiked into every PCR. The assay was immunoSEQ multiplex PCR, and TCRdb's table has in-frame clones only and misses some. The repertoire holds about 48,000 clones, 70% to 90% seen once, with about 10% in the top ten. Time point described: peripheral blood 6 weeks after treatment start. Sample: PBMCs, taken around atezolizumab (anti-PD-L1) treatment. This clonotype originated in a man between 60 and 70 years old with urothelial cancer.

This CDR3 is CSATGSWGYEQYF. CDR3 DNA sequence: TGCAGCGCTACAGGGTCGTGGGGTTACGAGCAGTACTTC. The gene calls are TRBV29-1 and TRBJ2-7; tentative D call: TRBD1 (6 bases). Germline loops: CDR1 SQVTM, CDR2 ANQGSEA. The V end was cut by 7 bases, the J end by 4 bases, with 17 bases between. The CDR3 runs to 13 residues.